The 25 T cell receptor beta chains given below trace back to one sample, sequenced in a study of graft-versus-host responses after intestinal transplantation. The method was immunoSEQ multiplex PCR; TCRdb's version includes in-frame clones alone and lacks a portion of them. The sample includes under 15,000 clones, more than 25% of them seen just once. Responders labeled with CFSE (approximately 200,000) were plated with approximately 200,000 irradiated, violet-dye-labeled stimulators. The starting material was alloreactive CD8+ T cells from a mixed lymphocyte reaction culture, obtained before intestinal transplant. Subset reported: CFSE-low proliferating T cells sorted from roughly six-day pre-transplant mixed lymphocyte reaction (GvH or HvG direction). Source of these receptors: a human patient who received an intestinal transplant.

The chain is built from TRBV5-1 and TRBJ2-7; 9 positions agree with TRBD1. The CDR3 is 14 amino acids. Trimming at V came to 3 bases and at J to 5 bases, leaving 6 bases not matched to a gene. The germline V gene has CDR1 SGHRS and CDR2 YFSETQ. The CDR3 spells CASSWRTGADEQYF. In DNA, the CDR3 is TGCGCCAGCAGCTGGAGGACAGGGGCGGACGAGCAGTACTTC.

The V gene is TRBV6-7, the J gene TRBJ1-2; no clear D. TRBV6-7 is annotated as an ORF whose role is uncertain. The CDR3 contains 14 residues. The V and J ends lost 6 bases and 3 bases respectively, with 14 bases between them. CDR3 sequence reads: CASRPHPSYYGYTF. The CDR3 DNA is TGTGCCAGCAGACCCCATCCCAGCTACTATGGCTACACCTTC.

The rearrangement links TRBV6-6 to TRBJ2-5; D may be TRBD1 (6 bases). The DNA matches TRBJ2-7 better at its end, which makes the J call doubtful. The CDR3 sequence is 16 residues long. Germline CDR1 is MNHNY and CDR2 is SVGAGI (reference sequence). The CDR3 nucleotides read TGTGCCAGCCGAACCCGGACAGTAATCGGATCCTACGAGCAGTACTTC. Encoded protein: CASRTRTVIGSYEQYF.

The rearrangement links TRBV7-9 to TRBJ2-6; D perhaps matches TRBD1 (6 bases). The CDR3 has 15 amino acids. Trimming removed 2 bases at V and 2 bases at J, with 7 bases between. CDR1 is SEHNR and CDR2 is FQNEAQ in the germline V gene (reference sequence). The CDR3 is CASSLQGTGANVLTF. The CDR3 bases are TGTGCCAGCAGCTTACAGGGGACTGGGGCCAACGTCCTGACTTTC.

The genes are TRBV5-1 and TRBJ2-1, with D possibly TRBD1 on 5 matching bases. Trimming took 2 bases from V and 7 from J, leaving 22 bases between them. Germline V lookup: CDR1 SGHRS, CDR2 YFSETQ. This CDR3 is built from 17 residues. For the CDR3, the DNA is TGCGCCAGCAGCTTTTGCAATCGGTTAGCAGGGTGTAATGAGCAGTTCTTC. Its protein is CASSFCNRLAGCNEQFF.

This clone was observed a few times. This chain uses TRBV11-2 with TRBJ2-7; TRBD1 might be the D (5 bases). Trimming shortened V by 0 bases and J by 6 bases, and 12 bases separated the two germline ends. The CDR3 consists of 14 residues. Germline CDR1 SGHAT, CDR2 FQNNGV. The CDR3 is CASSLEVRDPEQYF. The CDR3 DNA follows: TGTGCCAGCAGCTTAGAGGTCAGGGATCCCGAGCAGTACTTC.

The chain recombines TRBV4-1 with TRBJ2-7; 10 bases align to TRBD2. The germline gives CDR1 MGHRA, CDR2 YSYEKL. The CDR3 sequence is 15 residues long. Unmatched junction bases numbered 4, after V lost 2 bases and J lost 3 bases. The CDR3 nucleotides are TGCGCCAGCAGCCAAATAGCGGGAGGCGACTACGAGCAGTACTTC. This translates into CASSQIAGGDYEQYF.

The sample holds a few counts of this clone. V gene TRBV5-1 combines with J gene TRBJ2-7; 9 bases align to TRBD1. The germline V gene encodes CDR1 SGHRS and CDR2 YFSETQ. This CDR3 is built from 14 residues. The V and J ends lost 3 bases and 7 bases, in that order; junction bases with no gene match: 8. CDR3 nucleotide sequence: TGCGCCAGCAGCTCGGGACAGGGTTCGAGGGAGCAGTACTTC. Its protein product is CASSSGQGSREQYF.

This clone rates as medium-sized. The V and J genes are TRBV10-3 and TRBJ2-7, with D possibly being TRBD1 (5 bases). CDR1 is ENHRY and CDR2 is SYGVKD in the germline V gene. Trimming left V 4 bases short and J 10 bases short, with 14 bases between. The CDR3 covers 12 residues. The DNA of the CDR3 is TGTGCCATCAGTGGAGTAGACAGTTCTCAGTACTTC. As protein: CAISGVDSSQYF.

This clone was detected a few times. CDR3 loop: CASSLGDGYEQYF. In DNA form, the CDR3 reads TGTGCCAGCAGCTTAGGAGACGGTTACGAGCAGTACTTC. This chain connects TRBV7-2 to TRBJ2-7; D is unresolved. CDR1 and CDR2 (germline): SGHTA, FQGNSA. The CDR3 has 13 amino acids. The germline V and J ends were trimmed by 1 base and 4 bases, with 8 bases remaining between them.

On this clone itself: One base away lies a much larger clone, so this may be a sequencing read error. The DNA of the CDR3 is TGTGCCAGTATTCACTCCTCGGGACTAGCGGGCACCACCGGGGAGCTGTTTTTT. It translates to CASIHSSGLAGTTGELFF. The chain employs TRBV19 and TRBJ2-2; 12 bases agree with TRBD2. Germline trimming cut 7 bases from V and 4 bases from J; bases unmatched to any gene: 13. This CDR3 is 18 amino acids long. Germline lookup yields CDR1 LNHDA and CDR2 SQIVND (reference sequence).

In its sample, this clone ranks as medium-sized. The chain couples TRBV6-5 to TRBJ1-2; tentative D call: TRBD1 (6 bases). The CDR3 runs 14 residues. Germline CDR1 MNHEY, CDR2 SVGAGI. Trimming removed 2 bases from V and 5 bases from J, with 12 bases in between. The DNA of the CDR3 is TGTGCCAGCAGTTACGGGAGTAGGGGGTATGGCTACACCTTC. Its translation is CASSYGSRGYGYTF.

The chain couples TRBV6-6 to TRBJ2-7; the D is unclear. Germline CDR1 is MNHNY and CDR2 is SVGAGI (reference sequence). The CDR3 runs to 14 residues. V was cut by 5 bases and J by 2 bases, with 13 bases left in between. The CDR3 nucleotides are TGTGCCAGCAGTATCATGGACGGAGCCTACGAGCAGTACTTC. It codes for CASSIMDGAYEQYF.

The genes are TRBV4-2 and TRBJ2-1; the match to TRBD1 covers 10 bases. Losses at the gene ends were 1 base for V and 0 bases for J; bases not matched to a gene: 3. This CDR3 comprises 17 residues. Germline loops: CDR1 LGHNA, CDR2 YNFKEQ. DNA for the CDR3: TGTGCCAGCAGCCAAGGACAGGGGGCATCCTCCTACAATGAGCAGTTCTTC. Its translation is CASSQGQGASSYNEQFF.

In its sample, this clone ranks as medium-sized. The chain is built from TRBV27 and TRBJ2-2; 12 nucleotides agree with TRBD1. CDR1 is MNHEY and CDR2 is SMNVEV in the germline V gene (reference sequence). The CDR3 is 14 amino acids. V was clipped by 6 bases and J by 7 bases; unmatched bases: 3. The CDR3 loop reads CASRGQGAIGELFF. The CDR3 DNA is TGTGCCAGCAGGGGACAGGGGGCGATCGGGGAGCTGTTTTTT.

This clone has a handful of counts. The rearrangement joins TRBV6-1 to TRBJ2-2; D is undetermined. The CDR3 spans 15 residues. Trimming removed 5 bases from V and 1 base from J, with 11 bases in between. CDR1 MNHNS and CDR2 SASEGT come from the germline V gene. Here the CDR3 reads CASSPYLENTGELFF. As DNA, the CDR3 is TGTGCCAGCAGTCCCTACCTAGAGAACACCGGGGAGCTGTTTTTT.

The gene calls are TRBV6-5 and TRBJ1-1; no definite D call. There are 10 residues in the CDR3. Per germline, CDR1 MNHEY and CDR2 SVGAGI. Deletions cut 5 bases from V and 6 bases from J, with 4 bases between. The CDR3 region has the DNA TGTGCCAGCAGTCCACCTGAAGCTTTCTTT. Its translation is CASSPPEAFF.

In its sample, this clone was seen a few times. The chain has TRBV6-1 and TRBJ1-5; no firm D call. V lost 7 bases and J 2 bases, leaving 12 bases between the germline ends. The CDR3 sequence is 14 residues long. Germline V lookup: CDR1 MNHNS, CDR2 SASEGT. The CDR3 protein is CASIYGYRNQPQHF. The CDR3 DNA sequence: TGTGCCAGCATCTACGGGTATCGCAATCAGCCCCAGCATTTT.

This clone showed up just a few times. The gene calls are TRBV28 and TRBJ2-7, with D possibly TRBD2 on 7 matching bases. Between the trimmed V and J ends, which lost 6 bases and 0 bases, there was a span of 18 bases. The CDR3 contains 16 residues. Germline V gives CDR1 MDHEN, CDR2 SYDVKM. CDR3 sequence: CASSPPWGGGSYEQYF. CDR3 DNA: TGTGCCAGCAGCCCTCCCTGGGGGGGCGGCTCCTACGAGCAGTACTTC.

This clone is labeled as medium-sized. This rearrangement joins TRBV10-2 to TRBJ2-7; TRBD2 matches 10 bases. The CDR3 sequence is 16 residues long. Losses at the gene ends were 0 bases for V and 3 bases for J; bases not matched to a gene: 5. The germline gives CDR1 WSHSY, CDR2 SAAADI. CDR3 sequence reads: CASSESEAGGLYEQYF. The CDR3 coding sequence is TGCGCCAGCAGTGAGTCGGAAGCGGGGGGGCTCTACGAGCAGTACTTC.

Relative to its sample, this clone is medium-sized. The chain uses TRBV6-1 and TRBJ1-4; D remains unclear. Germline CDR1 reads MNHNS; CDR2 reads SASEGT. Trimming pared 0 bases from V and 4 bases from J, leaving 15 bases between. The CDR3 sequence is 17 residues long. CDR3 amino acids: CASSEALGGWDNEKLFF. CDR3 DNA sequence: TGTGCCAGCAGTGAAGCGTTGGGAGGGTGGGATAATGAAAAACTGTTTTTT.

V gene TRBV6-5 combines with J gene TRBJ1-1; tentative D call: TRBD1 (6 bases). Trimming shortened V by 6 bases and J by 1 base, and 9 bases separated the two germline ends. Germline V gives CDR1 MNHEY, CDR2 SVGAGI. The CDR3 has 13 amino acids. The CDR3: CASRAQGNTEAFF. CDR3 DNA sequence: TGTGCCAGCAGGGCACAGGGGAACACTGAAGCTTTCTTT.

This chain links TRBV28 with TRBJ2-7, with 7 positions matching TRBD1. The CDR3 runs 14 residues. The J segment lost 2 bases and the V segment lost 7 bases, leaving 8 bases of the junction unmatched. In germline, CDR1 is MDHEN, CDR2 SYDVKM. The CDR3 DNA reads as TGTGCCAGCAATCCGGGACAGCCAGCCTACGAGCAGTACTTC. Protein product: CASNPGQPAYEQYF.

The J gene is TRBJ1-5, the V gene TRBV9, with TRBD1 as a possible D gene (6 bases). The germline CDR1 and CDR2 sequences are SGDLS and YYNGEE. V was cut by 3 bases and J by 4 bases, with 14 bases left in between. CDR3 size: 15 residues. CDR3 region: CASSALGGENQPQHF. In nucleotides, the CDR3 is TGTGCCAGCAGCGCCCTCGGGGGCGAAAATCAGCCCCAGCATTTT.

The rearrangement joins TRBV4-1 to TRBJ2-1, with 7 bases that match TRBD1. The V segment lost 2 bases and the J segment 5 bases; nucleotides outside the gene matches: 3. The CDR3 is 14 residues long. Germline loops: CDR1 MGHRA, CDR2 YSYEKL. The CDR3: CASSQPTGDNEQFF. The CDR3 nucleotides are TGCGCCAGCAGCCAACCTACAGGGGACAATGAGCAGTTCTTC.